The 17 T cell receptor beta chains reported below all come from one sample, sequenced in a study of blood T cell repertoires in COVID-19. The assay was immunoSEQ multiplex PCR, and TCRdb's table has in-frame clones only and misses some. Here the sample spans approximately 120,000 clones, roughly nine tenths being singletons. Sequencing was done on a sample of peripheral blood. These receptors all come from a man in his fifties or sixties with COVID-19, enrolled during active disease.

The V gene is TRBV9, the J gene TRBJ1-1; the match to TRBD1 covers 7 bases. V was pared by 0 bases and J by 5 bases, with 10 bases of the junction left unmatched. The CDR3 has 16 residues. The V gene's germline CDR1 is SGDLS and CDR2 YYNGEE. The CDR3 coding sequence is TGTGCCAGCAGCGTAGACCCCAGGGGGTCGTGGACTGAAGCTTTCTTT. This codes for CASSVDPRGSWTEAFF.

The rearrangement joins TRBV9 to TRBJ2-1; the match to TRBD2 covers 13 bases. The germline V gene encodes CDR1 SGDLS and CDR2 YYNGEE. The CDR3 runs 15 residues. Trimming took 3 bases from V and 8 from J; bases not matched to a gene: 5. This CDR3 reads CASSEWTSGSDEQFF. Written as DNA, the CDR3 is TGTGCCAGCAGCGAGTGGACTAGCGGGAGCGATGAGCAGTTCTTC.

Written as DNA, the CDR3 is TGTGCCAGTAGTATAGTTGGCGCCGGGATTGAGCAGTTCTTC. As protein: CASSIVGAGIEQFF. J is TRBJ2-1 and V is TRBV19, with D maybe TRBD2 (5 bases). Germline CDR1 LNHDA, CDR2 SQIVND (reference sequence). V was trimmed by 1 base and J by 9 bases, leaving 13 bases between them. The CDR3 is made up of 14 amino acids.

The chain is built from TRBV28 and TRBJ2-5; TRBD2 matches at 7 bases. CDR3 length equals 16 residues. V dropped 4 bases and J dropped 3; count of bases not matched to a gene: 11. CDR1 and CDR2 from the germline V gene are MDHEN and SYDVKM. CDR3 nucleotides: TGTGCCAGCAGTTCAAGGACTGGGGGGGAAAAAGAGACCCAGTACTTC. Residues: CASSSRTGGEKETQYF.

CDR3 amino acids: CASSYTGPYEQYF. CDR3 DNA sequence: TGTGCCAGCAGTTACACAGGCCCCTACGAGCAGTACTTC. The J gene is TRBJ2-7, the V gene TRBV6-2 or TRBV6-3; maybe TRBD1 (5 bases). CDR1 and CDR2 (germline): MNHEY, SVGEGT. The CDR3 runs 13 residues. Trimming pared 2 bases from V and 2 bases from J, leaving 7 bases between.

This clone was detected only once. This chain joins TRBV2 and TRBJ2-1; 7 bases agree with TRBD2. CDR3 length equals 13 residues. V was clipped by 6 bases and J by 8 bases; unmatched bases: 7. In germline, CDR1 is SNHLY, CDR2 FYNNEI. CDR3 nucleotide sequence: TGTGCCAGCAGGAATAGCGGGTTCTATGAGCAGTTCTTC. As protein: CASRNSGFYEQFF.

The chain has TRBV11-2 and TRBJ2-7, with a tentative D call TRBD2 (6 bases). The germline CDR1 and CDR2 sequences are SGHAT and FQNNGV. V lost 5 bases and J lost 10, with 24 bases in between. The CDR3 has 15 residues. The CDR3 spells CASSPTSLAPSEQYV. CDR3 DNA: TGTGCCAGCAGCCCGACTAGTTTGGCACCATCGGAACAGTACGTC.

V usage is TRBV14 and J usage is TRBJ1-1; D is ambiguous. Trimming took off 0 bases at V and 8 bases at J, with 10 bases between the two ends. Germline V gives CDR1 SGHDN, CDR2 FVKESK. The CDR3 spans 13 residues. The CDR3 bases are TGTGCCAGCAGCCAAGATACCGAGCGGGAAGCTTTCTTT. Its translation is CASSQDTEREAFF.

The chain is built from TRBV15 and TRBJ1-4; 8 bases map to TRBD1. With V trimmed by 0 bases and J by 7 bases, 4 bases remained unmatched. In germline, CDR1 is LNHNV, CDR2 YYDKDF (reference sequence). The length of the CDR3 is 15 residues. For the CDR3, the DNA is TGTGCCACCAGCAGAGATGGACAGGGTGGTGAAAAACTGTTTTTT. Its translation: CATSRDGQGGEKLFF.

V gene TRBV24-1 combines with J gene TRBJ1-3, with 10 bases fitting TRBD1. Unmatched junction bases numbered 7, after V lost 2 bases and J lost 7 bases. Per the germline V gene, CDR1 is KGHDR and CDR2 is SFDVKD. This CDR3 region has 16 residues. CDR3 nucleotide sequence: TGTGCCACCAGTGATTCGGACAGGGGGAAGAGGAACACCATATATTTT. This codes for CATSDSDRGKRNTIYF.

The chain has TRBV2 and TRBJ1-4, with D tentatively TRBD1 (5 bases). Looked up from germline, CDR1 is SNHLY and CDR2 is FYNNEI. The CDR3 consists of 17 residues. V was pared by 6 bases and J by 0 bases, with 17 bases between. The CDR3 DNA follows: TGTGCCAGCAGAGATGGCAGGGCTCCAGCAACTAATGAAAAACTGTTTTTT. It yields the protein CASRDGRAPATNEKLFF.

The gene calls are TRBV7-2 and TRBJ2-3, with 13 bases lining up with TRBD2. The germline V gene encodes CDR1 SGHTA and CDR2 FQGNSA. J was trimmed by 2 bases and V by 4 bases; bases with no gene match: 3. This CDR3 is 16 amino acids long. CDR3 region: CASSWGTSGNTDTQYF. The CDR3 nucleotides read TGTGCCAGCAGCTGGGGGACTAGCGGGAACACAGATACGCAGTATTTT.

The V and J genes are TRBV7-9 and TRBJ2-7; 11 nucleotides match TRBD2. Germline values: CDR1 SEHNR, CDR2 FQNEAQ (reference sequence). V dropped 5 bases and J dropped 6; count of bases not matched to a gene: 6. This CDR3 is built from 14 residues. The CDR3 coding sequence is TGTGCCAGCAGCGCACTAGCGGGAGCTGGCGAGCAGTACTTC. It translates to CASSALAGAGEQYF.

This clone appeared a few times. This chain uses TRBV27 with TRBJ2-5; unclear D gene. Trimming cost V 0 bases and J 5 bases, with 10 bases left between them. This CDR3 has 14 amino acids. CDR1 and CDR2 from the germline V gene are MNHEY and SMNVEV (reference sequence). CDR3 DNA: TGTGCCAGCAGTTTATCGTTCAGCGAGGAGACCCAGTACTTC. Protein sequence: CASSLSFSEETQYF.

The rearrangement links TRBV7-3 to TRBJ1-3; no clear D. Per germline, CDR1 SGHTA and CDR2 FQGTGA. Trimming removed 2 bases at V and 7 bases at J, with 12 bases between. This CDR3 has 14 residues. CDR3 region: CASSLGGPGNTIYF. CDR3 bases: TGTGCCAGCAGCTTAGGAGGGCCCGGCAACACCATATATTTT.

This chain links TRBV28 with TRBJ2-2, with D possibly TRBD2 on 5 matching bases. V was clipped by 10 bases and J by 6 bases, with 15 bases between them. Germline loops: CDR1 MDHEN, CDR2 SYDVKM. There are 13 residues in the CDR3. Here the CDR3 DNA reads TGTGCCACCTTACACCGGGATCCCGGGGAGCTGTTTTTT. Residues: CATLHRDPGELFF.

The J gene is TRBJ2-1, the V gene TRBV4-3; 9 nucleotides align to TRBD2. Germline CDR1 is LGHNA and CDR2 is YSLEER. There are 16 residues in the CDR3. The ends lost 4 bases at V and 0 bases at J; junction bases unmatched: 4. The CDR3 is CASSLGLADSYNEQFF. CDR3 nucleotides: TGCGCCAGCAGCCTGGGACTAGCAGACTCCTACAATGAGCAGTTCTTC.